This passage covers 27 T cell receptor beta chains from one sample sequenced in a study of shared clonotypes between healthy human individuals. Data came from immunoSEQ multiplex PCR; TCRdb stores just in-frame clones and leaves some out. The sample records hundreds of thousands of clones, around 96% being singletons. Positively selected for CCR7, the CD45RO-negative cells used as naive CD8 cells excluded terminally differentiated effector memory CD45RA+ cells. The material sequenced was naive CD8+ T cells sorted from blood. These receptors all stem from a man aged 25 to 45 in good health.

This sequence joins TRBV5-1 and TRBJ2-7, with D maybe TRBD1 (6 bases). The CDR3 extends over 14 amino acids. The germline CDR1 and CDR2 sequences are SGHRS and YFSETQ. The V end was cut by 0 bases, the J end by 7 bases, with 14 bases between. Here the CDR3 reads CASSLEGDYEEQYF. CDR3 coding DNA: TGCGCCAGCAGCTTGGAGGGGGATTATGAAGAGCAGTACTTC. The variable domain in full, completed from reference TRBV5-1 and TRBJ2-7, reads KAGVTQTPRYLIKTRGQQVTLSCSPISGHRSVSWYQQTPGQGLQFLFEYFSETQRNKGNFPGRFSGRQFSNSRSEMNVSTLELGDSALYLCASSLEGDYEEQYFGPGTRLTVT.

The V and J genes are TRBV19 and TRBJ2-3, with a possible D match to TRBD2 (6 bases). The CDR3 is made up of 14 amino acids. Germline values: CDR1 LNHDA, CDR2 SQIVND (reference sequence). With 1 base removed from V and 6 bases from J, the gap between germline ends came to 11 bases. CDR3 nucleotides: TGTGCCAGTAGTATAGGGGACTCACCCGATACGCAGTATTTT. This translates into CASSIGDSPDTQYF. The entire variable domain, with the rest obtained from reference TRBV19 and TRBJ2-3, is as follows: DGGITQSPKYLFRKEGQNVTLSCEQNLNHDAMYWYRQDPGQGLRLIYYSQIVNDFQKGDIAEGYSVSREKKESFPLTVTSAQKNPTAFYLCASSIGDSPDTQYFGPGTRLTVL.

This chain uses TRBV5-1 with TRBJ2-2, with a possible D match to TRBD2 (7 bases). CDR1 is SGHRS, CDR2 YFSETQ, per germline. The CDR3 runs 18 residues. Trimming cost V 6 bases and J 4 bases, with 25 bases left between them. The DNA of the CDR3 is TGCGCCAGCACGGGGGGCCCGGGACATACCATGGGCACCGGGGAGCTGTTTTTT. The encoded protein is CASTGGPGHTMGTGELFF. Based on the CDR3 plus reference TRBV5-1 and TRBJ2-2, the full variable domain is KAGVTQTPRYLIKTRGQQVTLSCSPISGHRSVSWYQQTPGQGLQFLFEYFSETQRNKGNFPGRFSGRQFSNSRSEMNVSTLELGDSALYLCASTGGPGHTMGTGELFFGEGSRLTVL.

This chain joins TRBV6-5 and TRBJ2-1, with D possibly being TRBD2 (5 bases). The CDR3 totals 13 residues. V lost 6 bases to trimming and J lost 8 bases, with 14 bases between them. CDR1 and CDR2 from the germline V gene are MNHEY and SVGAGI. The CDR3 spells CASRTLEGHEQFF. CDR3 coding DNA: TGTGCCAGCAGGACGCTTGAGGGTCATGAGCAGTTCTTC.

CDR3 sequence reads: CASSSSGFHTQYF. The CDR3 nucleotides read TGTGCCAGCAGTTCTAGCGGGTTCCATACGCAGTATTTT. The rearrangement joins TRBV27 to TRBJ2-3; 8 positions agree with TRBD2. Looked up from germline, CDR1 is MNHEY and CDR2 is SMNVEV (reference sequence). The junction had 4 bases not matched to a gene; V was cut back by 4 bases and J by 7 bases. The CDR3 is made up of 13 amino acids.

This chain joins TRBV5-6 and TRBJ2-7; 7 bases agree with TRBD1. V shed 6 bases, J shed 2 bases, and the junction held 8 bases outside the gene matches. The germline V gene has CDR1 SGHDT and CDR2 YYEEEE. This CDR3 contains 14 residues. The CDR3 spells CASTNRDRAYEQYF. The DNA of the CDR3 is TGTGCCAGCACCAACCGGGACAGAGCCTACGAGCAGTACTTC.

The CDR3 here is CASSLSTSGSQGGYEQYF. CDR3 coding DNA: TGTGCCAGCAGCTTATCCACTAGCGGGAGTCAAGGGGGATACGAGCAGTACTTC. The chain carries TRBV7-6 and TRBJ2-7; 11 bases align to TRBD2. The germline V gene encodes CDR1 SGHVS and CDR2 FNYEAQ. The CDR3 runs to 18 residues. The V gene end was trimmed by 2 bases and the J gene end by 4 bases; junction bases not matched to a gene: 13.

The chain carries TRBV6-5 and TRBJ2-7, with 9 nucleotides matching TRBD2. The CDR3 runs to 15 residues. Germline lookup yields CDR1 MNHEY and CDR2 SVGAGI. V lost 6 bases and J lost 4; bases outside the gene matches: 10. Written as DNA, the CDR3 is TGTGCCAGCAGATCAACTCTAGCGGGGTTTTACGAGCAGTACTTC. This encodes CASRSTLAGFYEQYF.

The V call is TRBV5-1, the J call TRBJ2-1; D may be TRBD1 (6 bases). V lost 0 bases and J lost 5, with 9 bases in between. Germline V gives CDR1 SGHRS, CDR2 YFSETQ. The CDR3 has 14 amino acids. CDR3 coding DNA: TGCGCCAGCAGCTTGGGACAGGCTAACAATGAGCAGTTCTTC. It specifies CASSLGQANNEQFF.

CDR3 coding DNA: TGTGCCACCGCAGGGATTCACTCAGAGACCCAGTACTTC. Its translation is CATAGIHSETQYF. This sequence joins TRBV15 and TRBJ2-5, with D maybe TRBD1 (5 bases). V was pared by 8 bases and J by 4 bases, with 14 bases between. CDR1 and CDR2 from the germline V gene are LNHNV and YYDKDF (reference sequence). The CDR3 loop spans 13 amino acids.

The chain has TRBV7-8 and TRBJ1-4, with 7 positions matching TRBD1. The CDR3 has 17 residues. The ends lost 5 bases at V and 4 bases at J; junction bases unmatched: 13. The germline gives CDR1 SGHVS, CDR2 FQNEAQ. Here the CDR3 DNA reads TGTGCCAGCAGCCCGGGGACAGAGGGGGCTGGTAATGAAAAACTGTTTTTT. Its protein is CASSPGTEGAGNEKLFF.

The chain uses TRBV15 and TRBJ2-2, with D possibly matching TRBD2 (6 bases). Trimming removed 0 bases from V and 1 base from J, with 9 bases in between. Germline lookup yields CDR1 LNHNV and CDR2 YYDKDF (reference sequence). This CDR3 region has 16 residues. This CDR3 reads CATSRDPGENTGELFF. CDR3 coding DNA: TGTGCCACCAGCAGAGATCCGGGGGAGAACACCGGGGAGCTGTTTTTT.

The V call is TRBV27, the J call TRBJ2-3; 7 positions agree with TRBD2. The germline V gene has CDR1 MNHEY and CDR2 SMNVEV (reference sequence). The CDR3 spans 15 residues. The V and J ends lost 3 bases and 4 bases, in that order; junction bases with no gene match: 7. CDR3 region: CASSLSAGSADTQYF. DNA for the CDR3: TGTGCCAGCAGTTTGTCAGCGGGAAGCGCAGATACGCAGTATTTT.

The rearrangement joins TRBV4-1 to TRBJ2-7; a weak D match, TRBD1 (5 bases). V gave up 0 bases and J gave up 0 bases, with 9 bases separating them. The CDR3 covers 15 residues. CDR1 and CDR2 from the germline V gene are MGHRA and YSYEKL. CDR3 sequence: CASSQEPDNSYEQYF. The CDR3 DNA reads TGCGCCAGCAGCCAAGAACCGGACAACTCCTACGAGCAGTACTTC.

A single count supports this clone. The chain links TRBV4-1 to TRBJ2-7, with D maybe TRBD2 (6 bases). The V end lost 3 bases, the J end lost 2 bases, and 11 bases lay between the germline ends. Germline V gene sequence: CDR1 MGHRA, CDR2 YSYEKL. The CDR3 length is 14 residues. The CDR3 spells CASSHSGAAYEQYF. For the CDR3, the DNA is TGCGCCAGCAGCCATAGCGGAGCCGCCTACGAGCAGTACTTC.

The V call is TRBV2, the J call TRBJ2-7; 9 positions agree with TRBD1. V lost 6 bases and J lost 5; bases outside the gene matches: 8. Per the germline V gene, CDR1 is SNHLY and CDR2 is FYNNEI. This CDR3 spans 14 amino acids. The CDR3 here is CASSGDRVRDEQYF. CDR3 bases: TGTGCCAGCAGCGGGGACAGGGTGAGAGACGAGCAGTACTTC.

The chain recombines TRBV6-5 with TRBJ2-7, with D unresolved. Germline values: CDR1 MNHEY, CDR2 SVGAGI. Trimming removed 6 bases from V and 1 base from J, with 16 bases in between. The CDR3 has 15 residues. In DNA, the CDR3 is TGTGCCAGCAGCCGACTCTCATTCGGGTCCTACGAGCAGTACTTC. It specifies CASSRLSFGSYEQYF.

V gene TRBV6-5 combines with J gene TRBJ2-2, with D possibly being TRBD1 (6 bases). Trimming removed 2 bases at V and 6 bases at J, with 13 bases between. Germline V gives CDR1 MNHEY, CDR2 SVGAGI. The CDR3 sequence is 15 residues long. CDR3 nucleotides: TGTGCCAGCAGTTACACCCGGACAGTTCCCGGGGAGCTGTTTTTT. Encoded protein: CASSYTRTVPGELFF.

The J gene is TRBJ2-7, the V gene TRBV2; D might be TRBD2 (6 bases). The CDR3 totals 15 residues. Germline V gives CDR1 SNHLY, CDR2 FYNNEI. The V gene lost 1 base and the J gene lost 0 bases, with 10 bases spanning the gap. DNA of the CDR3: TGTGCCAGCAGTGAAGGAGGCGGGACCTCCTACGAGCAGTACTTC. It codes for CASSEGGGTSYEQYF. Complete variable domain (other parts from reference TRBV2 and TRBJ2-7): EPEVTQTPSHQVTQMGQEVILRCVPISNHLYFYWYRQILGQKVEFLVSFYNNEISEKSEIFDDQFSVERPDGSNFTLKIRSTKLEDSAMYFCASSEGGGTSYEQYFGPGTRLTVT.

The chain carries TRBV7-3 and TRBJ2-1; perhaps TRBD1 as D (5 bases). The CDR3 runs 12 residues. Trimming removed 8 bases from V and 5 bases from J, with 10 bases in between. From germline, CDR1 is SGHTA and CDR2 FQGTGA. DNA of the CDR3: TGTGCCAGCGGATCCAGGGACAATGAGCAGTTCTTC. Its translation: CASGSRDNEQFF.

V gene TRBV5-1 combines with J gene TRBJ2-7; 8 bases fit TRBD1. V lost 5 bases, J lost 3 bases, and 13 bases stayed unmatched. This CDR3 has 16 amino acids. CDR1 and CDR2 from the germline V gene are SGHRS and YFSETQ. This chain's CDR3 is CASSLLPGQGFYEQYF. The DNA of the CDR3 is TGCGCCAGCAGTCTCCTCCCCGGACAGGGCTTCTACGAGCAGTACTTC.

The V and J genes are TRBV10-1 and TRBJ1-3, with D tentatively TRBD1 (6 bases). This CDR3 has 18 amino acids. The germline V gene has CDR1 WNHNN and CDR2 SYGVQD (reference sequence). Trimming removed 10 bases at V and 0 bases at J, with 25 bases between. In DNA form, the CDR3 reads TGCGCCACCCGGAGGACAGAAGTACCACCGAGCTCTGGAAACACCATATATTTT. Residues: CATRRTEVPPSSGNTIYF.

The rearrangement uses TRBV28 and TRBJ2-7; 9 bases line up with TRBD2. V was clipped by 2 bases and J by 3 bases; unmatched bases: 5. This CDR3 is built from 15 residues. The germline gives CDR1 MDHEN, CDR2 SYDVKM. The CDR3 reads CASSLRASGVYEQYF. In nucleotides, the CDR3 is TGTGCCAGCAGTTTAAGGGCTAGCGGGGTCTACGAGCAGTACTTC.

The V gene is TRBV12-5, the J gene TRBJ2-5; D not resolved. The CDR3 has 13 residues. Germline-derived CDR1 and CDR2 are LGHNT and FRNRAP. Trimming left V 7 bases short and J 5 bases short, with 14 bases between. The CDR3, as DNA: TGTGCTAGTGCCCCCCCGACGGGCGAGACCCAGTACTTC. Amino acid sequence: CASAPPTGETQYF.

The CDR3 loop is CASSEGFGQAKNIQYF. Here the CDR3 DNA reads TGTGCCAGCAGTGAAGGTTTCGGGCAAGCCAAAAACATTCAGTACTTC. This chain joins TRBV2 and TRBJ2-4; D is ambiguous. The V gene's germline CDR1 is SNHLY and CDR2 FYNNEI. CDR3 length equals 16 residues. Trimming stripped 1 base from V and 0 bases from J, with 10 bases between.

The chain carries TRBV5-6 and TRBJ1-5; no definite D call. The germline gives CDR1 SGHDT, CDR2 YYEEEE. V dropped 1 base and J dropped 8 bases, with 13 bases sitting between them. CDR3 length: 14 amino acids. The CDR3 sequence: CASSLSVDIKPQHF. The CDR3 nucleotides read TGTGCCAGCAGCTTGTCAGTGGATATCAAGCCCCAGCATTTT.

J is TRBJ2-7 and V is TRBV29-1, with a weak D call TRBD2 (5 bases). CDR3 length equals 13 residues. CDR1 and CDR2 from the germline V gene are SQVTM and ANQGSEA. Trimming stripped 2 bases from V and 6 bases from J, with 14 bases between. The DNA for the CDR3 is TGCAGCGTTGAACTGGAAAGCGGTCTCGAGCAGTACTTC. It specifies CSVELESGLEQYF.